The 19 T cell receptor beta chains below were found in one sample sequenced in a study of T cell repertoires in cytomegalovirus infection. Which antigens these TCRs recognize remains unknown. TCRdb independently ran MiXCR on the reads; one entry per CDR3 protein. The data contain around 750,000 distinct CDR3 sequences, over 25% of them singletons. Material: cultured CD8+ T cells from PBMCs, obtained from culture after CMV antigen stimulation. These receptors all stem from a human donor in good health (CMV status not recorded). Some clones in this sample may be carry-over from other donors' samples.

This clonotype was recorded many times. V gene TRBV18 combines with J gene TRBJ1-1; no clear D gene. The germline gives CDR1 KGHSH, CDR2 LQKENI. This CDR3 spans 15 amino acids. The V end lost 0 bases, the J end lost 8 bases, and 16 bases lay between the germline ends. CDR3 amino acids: CASSPPGGWNQEAFF. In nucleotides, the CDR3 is TGTGCCAGCTCACCACCAGGAGGGTGGAATCAAGAAGCTTTCTTT.

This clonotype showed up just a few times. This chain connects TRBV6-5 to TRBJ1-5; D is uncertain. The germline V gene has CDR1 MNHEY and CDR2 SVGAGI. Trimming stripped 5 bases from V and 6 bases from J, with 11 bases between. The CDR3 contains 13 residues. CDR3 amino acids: CASSRGPGQPQHF. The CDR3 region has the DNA TGTGCCAGCAGTAGAGGGCCGGGTCAGCCCCAGCATTTT.

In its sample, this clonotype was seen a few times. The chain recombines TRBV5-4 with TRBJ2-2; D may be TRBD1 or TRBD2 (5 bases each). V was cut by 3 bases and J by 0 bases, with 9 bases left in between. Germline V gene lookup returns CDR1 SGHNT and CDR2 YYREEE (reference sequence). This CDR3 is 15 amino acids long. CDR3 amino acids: CASSSGLANTGELFF. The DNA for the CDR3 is TGTGCCAGCAGCTCGGGGCTAGCGAACACCGGGGAGCTGTTTTTT.

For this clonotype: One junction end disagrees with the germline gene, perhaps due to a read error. The CDR3 reads CTSSEGGAINQPQDF. The DNA for the CDR3 is TGTACCAGCAGTGAAGGGGGGGCGATCAATCAGCCCCAGGATTTT. The rearrangement links TRBV6-1 to TRBJ1-5; possible D gene TRBD1, 6 bases. The CDR3 is 15 residues long. Germline V CDR1 and CDR2: MNHNS, SASEGT.

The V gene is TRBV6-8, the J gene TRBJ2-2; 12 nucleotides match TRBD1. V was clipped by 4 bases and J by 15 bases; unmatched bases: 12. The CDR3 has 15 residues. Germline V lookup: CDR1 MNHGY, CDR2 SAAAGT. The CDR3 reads CASSSSGTGGAKLFF. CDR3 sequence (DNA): TGTGCCAGCAGTTCGTCCGGGACAGGGGGCGCGAAGTTGTTTTTT.

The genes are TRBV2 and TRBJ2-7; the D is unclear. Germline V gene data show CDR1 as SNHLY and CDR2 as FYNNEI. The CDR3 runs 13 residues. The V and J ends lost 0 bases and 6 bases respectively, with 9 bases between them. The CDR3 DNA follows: TGTGCCAGCAGTGAAGCACTGGGGATCGAGCAGTACGTC. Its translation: CASSEALGIEQYV.

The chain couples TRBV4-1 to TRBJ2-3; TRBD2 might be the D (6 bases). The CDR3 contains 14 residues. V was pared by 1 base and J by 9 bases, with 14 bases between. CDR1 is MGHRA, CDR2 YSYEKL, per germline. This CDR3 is CASSQVPGEATQYF. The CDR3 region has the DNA TGCGCCAGCAGCCAAGTCCCTGGGGAGGCCACGCAGTATTTT.

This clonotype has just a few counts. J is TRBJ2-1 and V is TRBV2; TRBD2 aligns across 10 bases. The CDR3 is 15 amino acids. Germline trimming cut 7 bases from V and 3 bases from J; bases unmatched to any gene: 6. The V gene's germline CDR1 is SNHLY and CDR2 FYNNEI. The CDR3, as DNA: TGTGCCAGCACCATACTAGCGGGGAGCTACAATGAGCAGTTCTTC. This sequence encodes CASTILAGSYNEQFF.

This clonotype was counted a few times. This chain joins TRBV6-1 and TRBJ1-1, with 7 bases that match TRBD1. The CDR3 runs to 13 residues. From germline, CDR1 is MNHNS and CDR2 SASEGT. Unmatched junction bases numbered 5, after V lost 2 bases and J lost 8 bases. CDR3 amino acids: CASSEWAGQEAFF. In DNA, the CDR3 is TGTGCCAGCAGTGAATGGGCGGGACAGGAAGCTTTCTTT.

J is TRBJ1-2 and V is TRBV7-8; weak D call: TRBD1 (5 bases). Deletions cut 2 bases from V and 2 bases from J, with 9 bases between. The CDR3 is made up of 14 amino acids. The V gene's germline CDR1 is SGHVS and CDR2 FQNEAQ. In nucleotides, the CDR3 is TGTGCCAGCAGCTTAACGGGGACGAACTATGGCTACACCTTC. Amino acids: CASSLTGTNYGYTF.

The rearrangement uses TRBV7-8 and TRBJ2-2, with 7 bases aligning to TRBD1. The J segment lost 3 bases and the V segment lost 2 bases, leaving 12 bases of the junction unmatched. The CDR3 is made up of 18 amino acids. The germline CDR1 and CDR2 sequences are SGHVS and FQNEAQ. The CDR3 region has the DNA TGTGCCAGCAGCTTATATACTTTCGACAGGGAGTACACCGGGGAGCTGTTTTTT. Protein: CASSLYTFDREYTGELFF.

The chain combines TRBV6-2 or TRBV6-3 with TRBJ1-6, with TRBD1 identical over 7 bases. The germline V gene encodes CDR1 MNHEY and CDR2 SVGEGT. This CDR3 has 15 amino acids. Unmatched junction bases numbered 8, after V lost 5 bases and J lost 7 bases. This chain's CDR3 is CASSNRTGLNSPLHF. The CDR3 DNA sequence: TGTGCCAGCAGTAACCGGACAGGCCTGAATTCACCCCTCCACTTT.

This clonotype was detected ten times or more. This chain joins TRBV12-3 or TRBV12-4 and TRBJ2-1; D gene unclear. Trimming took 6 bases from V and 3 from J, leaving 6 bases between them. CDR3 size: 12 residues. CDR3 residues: CASSYDYNEQFF. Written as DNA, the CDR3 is TGTGCCAGCAGCTACGACTACAATGAGCAGTTCTTC.

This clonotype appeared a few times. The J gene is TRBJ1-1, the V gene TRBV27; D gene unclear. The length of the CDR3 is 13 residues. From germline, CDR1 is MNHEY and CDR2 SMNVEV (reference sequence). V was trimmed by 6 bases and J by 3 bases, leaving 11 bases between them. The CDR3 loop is CASRVNPDTEAFF. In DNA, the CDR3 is TGTGCCAGCAGGGTCAACCCTGACACTGAAGCTTTCTTT.

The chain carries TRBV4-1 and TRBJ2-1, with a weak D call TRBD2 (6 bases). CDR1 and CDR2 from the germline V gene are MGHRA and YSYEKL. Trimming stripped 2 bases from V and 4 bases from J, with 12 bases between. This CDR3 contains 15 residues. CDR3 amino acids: CASSQQGGLYNEQFF. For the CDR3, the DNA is TGCGCCAGCAGCCAACAGGGAGGACTTTACAATGAGCAGTTCTTC.

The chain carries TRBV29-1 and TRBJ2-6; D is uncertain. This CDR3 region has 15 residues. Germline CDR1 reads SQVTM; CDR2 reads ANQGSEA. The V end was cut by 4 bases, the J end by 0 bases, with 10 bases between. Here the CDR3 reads CSVVAVSSGANVLTF. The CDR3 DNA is TGCAGCGTTGTGGCAGTAAGCTCTGGGGCCAACGTCCTGACTTTC.

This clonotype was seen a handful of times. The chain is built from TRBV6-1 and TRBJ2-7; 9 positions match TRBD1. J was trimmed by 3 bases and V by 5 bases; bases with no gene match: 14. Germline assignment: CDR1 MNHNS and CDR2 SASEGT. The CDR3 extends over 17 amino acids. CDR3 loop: CASSFTGGASNFYEQYF. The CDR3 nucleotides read TGTGCCAGCAGTTTTACAGGGGGCGCGAGTAATTTCTACGAGCAGTACTTC.

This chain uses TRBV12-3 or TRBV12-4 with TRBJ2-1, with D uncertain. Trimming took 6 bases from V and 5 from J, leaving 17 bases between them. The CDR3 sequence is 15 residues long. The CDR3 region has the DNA TGTGCCAGCAGAACCCCCGGCCCTCTAGACAATGAGCAGTTCTTC. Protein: CASRTPGPLDNEQFF.

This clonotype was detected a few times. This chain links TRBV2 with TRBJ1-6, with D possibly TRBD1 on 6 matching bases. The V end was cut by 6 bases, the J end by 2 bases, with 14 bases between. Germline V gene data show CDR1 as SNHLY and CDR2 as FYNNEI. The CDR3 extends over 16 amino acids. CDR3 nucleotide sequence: TGTGCCAGCAGGCACAGGGATAGTGCCTATAATTCACCCCTCCACTTT. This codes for CASRHRDSAYNSPLHF.